This entry features one T cell receptor (beta chain) sequence. Its antigen is unknown. The record has no base qualities; no much larger clone is one base away. The data originate from a study of cytomegalovirus exposure and HLA in healthy donors (dated by TCRdb to the late 2010s). In the study overall: An earlier analysis of some 500 of the donors reported roughly 270 Gb of sequence data and roughly 100 million unique TCR beta sequences from 150 million to 200 million T cells. Roughly five DR-DQ haplotypes were treated as single units for association and clustering because of strong linkage in the cohort. Donor age, sex, ethnicity and CMV serostatus were compiled alongside the repertoire data. Every discovery cohort repertoire had been produced on one sequencing platform. Typing coverage varied by locus: about 629-640 donors for A, B, C, DRB1 and DQB1; 522 for DQA1; some 610 for DPA1; roughly 470 for DPB1. In a later genetic analysis, genome-wide SNP genotypes for about three fifths of the roughly 670 donors were used, and that subset was treated as a discovery cohort. Roughly 300 gigabases of sequencing data and 70 million to 85 million unique TCR sequences were included in an early release covering under 650 HLA-typed donors. Besides the first cohort of more than 650 subjects, a separate validation cohort made up of over 95 different subjects was used. In the later analysis, no new phenotypic data were used to find candidate immune exposures; instead, reliance was placed on TCR beta sequences and their occurrence across donors. The genetic ancestry cluster associated with self-reported Caucasian donors included roughly four fifths of the 398 genotyped donors. An earlier analysis of around 540 of the donors applied high-throughput TCR beta sequencing to assess whether each TCR beta V gene segment acted as functional or pseudogenic. The study was designed to test whether signatures of past pathogen exposure could be identified by cataloging public T cell receptors. Both class I and class II loci were covered by HLA typing, at four-digit resolution. The study profiled the T cell repertoires of 666 subjects by immunosequencing and related them to cytomegalovirus serostatus. High-throughput TCR immunosequencing, statistical association of individual TCRs with disease status, and machine learning were combined to predict cytomegalovirus infection status. A later analysis re-examined previously published TCR beta repertoires from 600 to 700 donors and added high-resolution HLA genotyping to investigate patterns of TCR occurrence. Among about 400 genotyped donors of the cohort, an average of about 220,000 unique TCR beta nucleotide sequences was sequenced per donor, of which roughly 18% were non-productive. Paper-wide results and their limitations: V-gene and J-gene trimming of TCR beta chains was associated with a missense DCLRE1C variant in a later genetic analysis, and the association was replicated in an independent cohort. Correlated functional status among segregating V segments might reflect linkage disequilibrium, but an unknown experimental factor could not be ruled out. Because HLA typing was missing for some donors at each locus, association tests included only the typed subset. In a later analysis, most CMV-associated TCR beta chains were found to appear HLA-restricted, with HLA associations seemingly driven largely by CMV exposure. A total of 150 to 200 TCR beta chains were listed by the study as associated with cytomegalovirus. A cluster of highly shared sequence variants was judged likely to represent a technical artifact of the sequencing pipeline. According to a later analysis, parvovirus B19, influenza, CMV and Epstein-Barr virus appeared linked to several top co-occurrence clusters. The cohort was sequenced for TCR beta chains only, and without alpha or paired-chain data the features that could be detected were limited. Specific HLA alleles were associated with around 18,000 TCR beta sequences at a false discovery rate of 0.05 in a later analysis. In a later genetic analysis, fewer N-insertions in productive TCRs were reported among donors in an Asian-associated ancestry cluster than the roughly 700-donor mean. In vitro tests confirmed that a few of the cytomegalovirus-associated TCR beta chains recognize cytomegalovirus antigens. When HLA alleles, especially DR and DQ, strongly co-occurred, TCR associations were difficult to assign to individual alleles. The classifier was reported to diagnose cytomegalovirus status with high specificity and sensitivity in both the original cohort and the validation cohort. Compared with equally common non-associated chains, HLA-associated TCR beta chains in a later analysis were more clonally expanded and had lower generation probabilities. For the cohort, immune exposure information was limited to CMV serostatus. Some IMGT-functional V segments, including TRBV6-2 and TRBV6-3, could not be told apart with the 87-base-pair reads, so those segments were excluded. The earlier analysis of a few hundred of the donors excluded roughly 17 rarely observed V segments, including chromosome 9 orphons, because counts were too low. Across donors, most TCR sequences were observed very rarely, whereas some public TCRs were present in many individuals. An earlier analysis of approximately 600 of the donors showed that most TCR beta V segments appeared in productive rearrangements either about 87% or about 30% of the time, which broadly matched IMGT annotations. Presence/absence analyses assumed roughly uniform sequencing depth across donors, an assumption that may not hold. In a later analysis, the rate of TCR association differed among HLA loci, with DRB1 alleles having the most associated TCRs and HLA-C alleles having the fewest. The authors suggested that the approach could potentially be extended to other disease states and immunological phenotypes. A further reported finding was that TCR beta sequences accurately predicted the HLA-A and HLA-B alleles for most subjects in the first cohort.

In total, approximately 690 healthy bone marrow donors made up the cohort. All cohort members were sampled while nominally healthy, although unrecorded immune exposures were likely present. The donor was CMV seropositive and was included in the group of 250 to 300 seropositive cohort members. Each donor provided a peripheral blood sample, and peripheral blood mononuclear cells were used for TCR beta sequencing. Genomic DNA was extracted from the blood cell samples with the Qiagen DNeasy Blood Extraction Kit. Receptor libraries were prepared by the immunoSEQ multiplex PCR assay. The multiplex PCR relied on a mix of 60 forward primers for TCR Vbeta segments and 13 reverse primers for TCR Jbeta segments. A multiplex PCR assay on genomic DNA amplified the CDR3 region of rearranged TCR beta genes. Amplified TCR beta libraries were sequenced as 87-base-pair reads on the Illumina HiSeq System. Per the source publication's procedure: A later analysis counted tens of millions of unique TCR beta chains across the 600 to 850 repertoires, and roughly 10 million of these chains were shared by at least two donors. A nearest-neighbor algorithm error-corrected the raw reads and collapsed the reads into unique sequences, merging closely related sequences to remove PCR and sequencing errors. CDR3 sequences were aligned to IMGT reference sequences to assign V, D and J gene segments. For a sequence to be retained, a match of at least six nucleotides to both a V gene segment and a J gene segment was required. Rearrangements were called productive when the CDR3 lacked stop codons and stayed in frame with V and J; all others were non-productive. CDR3 was defined according to IMGT convention as the region running from the second conserved V-encoded cysteine to the conserved J-encoded phenylalanine. In an earlier analysis of just under 600 of the donors, sequences lacking an unambiguous match to a single V gene segment were excluded. In an earlier analysis of 587 of the donors, V segments were called functional above 56.7% productive rearrangements and were called segregating when the between-donor standard deviation exceeded 5%. A statistical classification framework was developed to diagnose cytomegalovirus status using the catalog of TCR beta chain sequences. A later analysis assigned V and J genes by comparing TCR nucleotide sequences with IMGT/GENE-DB human TR gene sequences. In a later analysis, CDR3 sequences and most-parsimonious VDJ recombination scenarios were assigned using the TCRdist pipeline. A later analysis defined each TCR beta chain by its CDR3 amino acid sequence plus V-gene family, and excluded reads lacking a unique V-gene family. In a later analysis, a few hundred highly shared, low-generation-probability nucleotide sequences were removed to address suspected cross-contamination and a sequencing artifact. A later analysis calculated a clonal expansion index for each public chain from normalized within-repertoire ranks of inferred template counts. In a later analysis, generation probabilities were computed with a VDJ recombination model fitted to out-of-frame rearrangements, and the resulting probabilities were checked against IGoR. In a later analysis, hypergeometric tests were used to score TCR-TCR, TCR-HLA and TCR-CMV co-occurrence, with a repertoire-size bias correction applied to TCR pairs. In a later analysis, false discovery rates were estimated by permuting HLA or CMV assignments 20 times. In a later analysis, co-occurring TCRs were grouped with DBSCAN, and TCRdist sequence similarity was added when clustering was performed within HLA-allele-positive subsets. Co-occurrence clustering excluded repertoires with fewer than 30,000 or more than 120,000 public chains, plus five with anomalous nucleotide sharing. Held by TCRdb, this immuneACCESS table contains in-frame sequences only and omits some clones. Under half of the omission traces to an unresolved V gene where checked; the cause of the rest is unknown. V, J and clone size derive from that table, while D and trimming were established from the DNA sequence. This sample comprises 90,000 to 120,000 clones, about 80% of them detected only once. Approximately 4.1% of the sample lies in the top ten.

From the cysteine through the phenylalanine, the CDR3 covers 11 amino acids. The CDR3 DNA has 33 bases and is translated from base 1. The V and J genes are TRBV21-1 and TRBJ2-7; no DNA check was done on the table's D call, TRBD1. TRBV21-1 is a recognized pseudogene. The receptor comes from a female donor in good health and CMV-seropositive. The sample was PBMCs. The CDR3 sequence is CASSRGHEQYF. The nucleotides read TGTGCCAGCAGCAGGGGGCACGAGCAGTACTTC.